This T cell receptor beta chain was documented in a study of early T cells in non-severe SARS-CoV-2 infection. Attached unique molecular identifiers marked individual cDNA molecules. TCRdb reprocessed the 5' RACE reads via MiXCR and lists one record per CDR3 protein. This sample has 45,000 to 55,000 distinct CDR3 sequences; approximately 6.7% occur once, and the top ten carry around 4%. Specimen: whole blood. The sequence came from an adult who was a healthcare worker with PCR-confirmed SARS-CoV-2 infection or an uninfected control (not recorded which).

This CDR3 reads CASSPQQSGVEKLFF. CDR3 DNA: TGTGCCAGCAGTCCTCAACAGAGCGGAGTTGAAAAACTGTTTTTT. J is TRBJ1-4 and V is TRBV4-2; no reliable D call. V was clipped by 6 bases and J by 7 bases, with 18 bases between them. Germline V gene data show CDR1 as LGHNA and CDR2 as YNFKEQ. The CDR3 has 15 residues.